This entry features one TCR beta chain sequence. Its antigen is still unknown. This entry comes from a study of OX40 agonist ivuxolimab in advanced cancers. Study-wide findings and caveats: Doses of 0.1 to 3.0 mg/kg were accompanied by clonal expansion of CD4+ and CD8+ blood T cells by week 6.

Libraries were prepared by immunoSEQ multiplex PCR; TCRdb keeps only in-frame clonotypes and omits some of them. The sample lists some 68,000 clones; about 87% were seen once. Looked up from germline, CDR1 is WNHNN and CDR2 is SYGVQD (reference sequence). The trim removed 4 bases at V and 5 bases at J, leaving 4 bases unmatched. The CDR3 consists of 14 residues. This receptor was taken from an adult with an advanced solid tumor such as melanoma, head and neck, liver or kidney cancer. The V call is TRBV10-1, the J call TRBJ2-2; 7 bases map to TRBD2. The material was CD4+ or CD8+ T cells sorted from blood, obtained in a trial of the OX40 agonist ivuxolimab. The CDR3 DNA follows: TGCGCCAGCAGTGGAATGGGGGGGACCGGGGAGCTGTTTTTT. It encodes CASSGMGGTGELFF.